A single sample gave rise to the 5 T cell receptor beta chains below, sequenced in a study of circulating CD8 cells and anti-PD-1 response in melanoma. Sorting of live CD3+CD8+TCRalphabeta+ cells by PD-1 and/or TIGIT gave four subsets. TCR libraries were prepared from approximately 15 ng of total RNA with the QIAseq Immune Repertoire TCR panel. TCRdb redid the calling of the reads with MiXCR, one entry per CDR3 protein. The sample consists of under 800 distinct CDR3 sequences, 6% to 8% of them appearing once. Sequences were derived from CD8+ T cells from PBMCs, sampled at baseline or after one month of anti-PD-1 therapy (not recorded which). The origin of the receptors is a human donor with melanoma.

This clonotype has more than one count but fewer than ten. V and J are TRBV12-5 and TRBJ2-1; D is ambiguous. Trimming removed 3 bases from V and 4 bases from J, with 1 base in between. The CDR3 is made up of 11 amino acids. Germline CDR1 reads LGHNT; CDR2 reads FRNRAP. The CDR3 spells CASGFYNEQFF. DNA of the CDR3: TGTGCTAGTGGTTTTTACAATGAGCAGTTCTTC.

This clonotype is labeled as large. The chain couples TRBV28 to TRBJ1-1; perhaps TRBD1 as D (6 bases). Germline CDR1 and CDR2: MDHEN and SYDVKM. With 1 base removed from V and 1 base from J, the gap between germline ends came to 10 bases. There are 15 residues in the CDR3. The CDR3 here is CASSLSDRQNTEAFF. In nucleotides, the CDR3 is TGTGCCAGCAGTTTATCCGACAGGCAGAACACTGAAGCTTTCTTT.

Regarding this clonotype: The junction departs from the called germline gene at one end, perhaps through a read error. The rearrangement uses TRBV23-1 and TRBJ2-4; D may match TRBD1 or TRBD2 (6 bases each). Being an ORF, TRBV23-1 has a function that is uncertain. This CDR3 is 14 amino acids long. The CDR3 loop is CASSPGASKNIQYF. CDR3 coding DNA: TGCGCCAGCAGTCCGGGGGCTTCCAAAAACATACAGTACTTC.

By share, this clonotype counts as medium-sized. The CDR3 protein is CASSQEGFGGGGTDTQYF. CDR3 in DNA: TGCGCCAGCAGCCAAGAGGGCTTCGGCGGGGGTGGCACAGATACGCAGTATTTT. The V call is TRBV4-3, the J call TRBJ2-3, with 7 bases identical to TRBD2. The V gene's germline CDR1 is LGHNA and CDR2 YSLEER. This CDR3 has 18 residues. J was trimmed by 1 base and V by 0 bases; bases with no gene match: 10.

This clonotype ranks as large. The chain couples TRBV27 to TRBJ1-2; TRBD1 agrees at 10 bases. CDR3 length equals 15 residues. Germline V lookup: CDR1 MNHEY, CDR2 SMNVEV (reference sequence). Trimming took 2 bases from V and 4 from J; bases not matched to a gene: 4. This chain's CDR3 is CASSLAGTGAYGYTF. The DNA for the CDR3 is TGTGCCAGCAGTTTAGCCGGGACAGGGGCCTATGGCTACACCTTC.